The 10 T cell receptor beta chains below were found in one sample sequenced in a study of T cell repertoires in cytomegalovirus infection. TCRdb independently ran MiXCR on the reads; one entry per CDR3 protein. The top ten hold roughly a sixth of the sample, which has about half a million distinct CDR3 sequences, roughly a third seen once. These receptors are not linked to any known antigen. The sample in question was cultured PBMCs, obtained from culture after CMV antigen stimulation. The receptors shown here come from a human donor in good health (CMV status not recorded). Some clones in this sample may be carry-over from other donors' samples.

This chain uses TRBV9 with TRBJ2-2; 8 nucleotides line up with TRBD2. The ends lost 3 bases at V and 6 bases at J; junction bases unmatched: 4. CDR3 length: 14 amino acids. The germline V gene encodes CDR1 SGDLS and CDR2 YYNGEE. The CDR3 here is CASSDSGSPGELFF. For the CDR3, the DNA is TGTGCCAGCAGCGACAGCGGGAGCCCCGGGGAGCTGTTTTTT.

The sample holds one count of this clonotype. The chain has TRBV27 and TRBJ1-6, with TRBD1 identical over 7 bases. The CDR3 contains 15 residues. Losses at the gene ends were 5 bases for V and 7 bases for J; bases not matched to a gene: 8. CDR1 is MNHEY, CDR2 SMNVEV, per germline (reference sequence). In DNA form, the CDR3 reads TGTGCCAGCAGTCCTCGACAGGGTGGGAATTCACCCCTCCACTTT. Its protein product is CASSPRQGGNSPLHF.

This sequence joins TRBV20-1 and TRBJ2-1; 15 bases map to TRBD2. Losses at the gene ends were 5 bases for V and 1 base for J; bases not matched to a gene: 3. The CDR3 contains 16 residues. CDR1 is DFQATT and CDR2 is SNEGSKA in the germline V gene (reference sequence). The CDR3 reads CSAGGTSGRSYNEQFF. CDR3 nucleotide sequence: TGCAGTGCTGGGGGGACTAGCGGGAGGTCCTACAATGAGCAGTTCTTC.

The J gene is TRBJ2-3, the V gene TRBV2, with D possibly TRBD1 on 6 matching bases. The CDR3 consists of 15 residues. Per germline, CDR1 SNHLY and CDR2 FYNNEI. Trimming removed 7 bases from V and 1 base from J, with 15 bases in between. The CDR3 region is CASKQGFTGTDTQYF. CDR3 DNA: TGTGCCAGCAAACAGGGTTTCACGGGCACAGATACGCAGTATTTT.

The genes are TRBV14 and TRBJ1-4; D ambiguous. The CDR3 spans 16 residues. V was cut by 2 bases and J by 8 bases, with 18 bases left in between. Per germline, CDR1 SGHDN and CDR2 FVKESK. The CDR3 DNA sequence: TGTGCCAGCAGCCAAACCCACGGACCCCGTTACGAAAAACTGTTTTTT. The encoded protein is CASSQTHGPRYEKLFF.

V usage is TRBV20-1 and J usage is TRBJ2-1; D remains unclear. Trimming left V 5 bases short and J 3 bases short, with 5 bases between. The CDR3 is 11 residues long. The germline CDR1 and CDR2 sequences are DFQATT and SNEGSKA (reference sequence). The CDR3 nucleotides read TGCAGTGCTTTAGACTACAATGAGCAGTTCTTC. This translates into CSALDYNEQFF.

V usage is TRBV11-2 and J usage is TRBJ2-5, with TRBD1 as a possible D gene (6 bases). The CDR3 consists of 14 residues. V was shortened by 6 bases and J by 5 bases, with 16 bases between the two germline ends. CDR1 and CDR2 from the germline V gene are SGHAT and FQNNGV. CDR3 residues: CASRQSRGEETQYF. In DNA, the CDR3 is TGTGCCAGCAGACAGTCCAGGGGAGAGGAGACCCAGTACTTC.

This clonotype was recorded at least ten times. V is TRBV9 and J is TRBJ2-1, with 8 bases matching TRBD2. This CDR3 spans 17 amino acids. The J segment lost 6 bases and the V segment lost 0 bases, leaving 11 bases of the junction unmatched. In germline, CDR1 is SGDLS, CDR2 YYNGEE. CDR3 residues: CASSVGWGGLVSNEQFF. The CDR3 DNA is TGTGCCAGCAGCGTAGGGTGGGGGGGACTAGTGAGCAATGAGCAGTTCTTC. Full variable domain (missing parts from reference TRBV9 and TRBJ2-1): DSGVTQTPKHLITATGQRVTLRCSPRSGDLSVYWYQQSLDQGLQFLIQYYNGEERAKGNILERFSAQQFPDLHSELNLSSLELGDSALYFCASSVGWGGLVSNEQFFGPGTRLTVL.

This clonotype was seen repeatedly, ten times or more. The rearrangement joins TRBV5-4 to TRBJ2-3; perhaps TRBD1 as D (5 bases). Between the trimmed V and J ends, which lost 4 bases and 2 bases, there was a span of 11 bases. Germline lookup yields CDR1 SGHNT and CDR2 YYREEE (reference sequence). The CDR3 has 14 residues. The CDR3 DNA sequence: TGTGCCAGCAGCCGACAAGGGGCCACAGATACGCAGTATTTT. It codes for CASSRQGATDTQYF.

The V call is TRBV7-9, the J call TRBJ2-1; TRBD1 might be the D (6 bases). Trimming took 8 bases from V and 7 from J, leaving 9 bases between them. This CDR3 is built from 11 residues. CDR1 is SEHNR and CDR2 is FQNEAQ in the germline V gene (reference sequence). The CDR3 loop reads CASERGNEQFF. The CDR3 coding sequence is TGTGCCAGCGAGAGGGGGAATGAGCAGTTCTTC.